What follows are 17 T cell receptor beta chains derived from one specimen sequenced in a study of CD8+ T cells in alopecia areata (dated by TCRdb to 2016 to 2019). The time point label, read with the paper, signifies: baseline before oral tofacitinib. Libraries were built with the immunoSEQ multiplex PCR assay. RNA was extracted from all samples and reverse transcribed into cDNA as template for TCR sequencing. Entries here come from immuneACCESS through TCRdb and include only in-frame sequences with V and J called. Some clones fail to appear in such tables; in the studies checked, an unresolved V gene covers under half of the shortfall, and the cause of the remainder is unknown. This sample comprises roughly 150,000 clones, about 51% of them detected only once. The ten largest clonotypes hold approximately 19% of the sample. This material consisted of CD8+ T cells sorted from blood, taken at week 0. The receptors derive from a human donor with alopecia areata.

This clone came up once. The gene calls are TRBV29-1 and TRBJ1-5; D is undetermined. The CDR3 is made up of 14 amino acids. Trimming shortened V by 3 bases and J by 4 bases, and 13 bases separated the two germline ends. Germline V gene sequence: CDR1 SQVTM, CDR2 ANQGSEA. The CDR3 region is CSVEEEGVNQPQHF. DNA for the CDR3: TGCAGCGTTGAGGAAGAGGGAGTGAATCAGCCCCAGCATTTT.

This rearrangement joins TRBV7-2 to TRBJ1-1; no firm D call. The CDR3 spans 14 residues. The V end was cut by 3 bases, the J end by 3 bases, with 11 bases between. Germline values: CDR1 SGHTA, CDR2 FQGNSA. The CDR3 DNA follows: TGTGCCAGCAGCTTTCGATGGCAGCACACTGAAGCTTTCTTT. This sequence encodes CASSFRWQHTEAFF.

V usage is TRBV30 and J usage is TRBJ1-1; 7 nucleotides line up with TRBD1. The V gene's germline CDR1 is GTSNPN and CDR2 SVGIG (reference sequence). This CDR3 is built from 13 residues. V was clipped by 0 bases and J by 6 bases; unmatched bases: 4. The CDR3 protein is CAWSVGGEAEAFF. Written as DNA, the CDR3 is TGTGCCTGGAGTGTAGGGGGCGAGGCTGAAGCTTTCTTT.

This clone was found a few times. The chain links TRBV29-1 to TRBJ2-2, with a possible D match to TRBD2 (5 bases). CDR1 and CDR2 (germline): SQVTM, ANQGSEA. Trimming cost V 3 bases and J 5 bases, with 10 bases left between them. The CDR3 is 13 residues long. The chain's CDR3 is CSVEREGTGELFF. In DNA, the CDR3 is TGCAGCGTTGAGAGGGAAGGGACCGGGGAGCTGTTTTTT.

This clone was recorded a few times. The V gene is TRBV7-9, the J gene TRBJ1-5, with 7 nucleotides matching TRBD1. V lost 5 bases, J lost 6 bases, and 4 bases stayed unmatched. The CDR3 sequence is 13 residues long. In germline, CDR1 is SEHNR, CDR2 FQNEAQ (reference sequence). CDR3 loop: CASSLGQSQPQHF. CDR3 bases: TGTGCCAGCAGCCTGGGACAGAGTCAGCCCCAGCATTTT.

The sample holds a few counts of this clone. The V call is TRBV7-8, the J call TRBJ1-1, with a weak D call TRBD1 (5 bases). V was cut by 5 bases and J by 10 bases, with 20 bases left in between. The CDR3 consists of 14 residues. Per the germline V gene, CDR1 is SGHVS and CDR2 is FQNEAQ. The CDR3 loop reads CASSPGRVVLGAFF. CDR3 coding DNA: TGTGCCAGCAGCCCGGGCAGGGTGGTTCTTGGAGCTTTCTTT.

This chain joins TRBV7-6 and TRBJ1-1, with TRBD1 as a possible D gene (5 bases). The V gene lost 1 base and the J gene lost 11 bases, with 14 bases spanning the gap. CDR1 is SGHVS, CDR2 FNYEAQ, per germline. The CDR3 spans 13 residues. The CDR3 reads CASSLEEGAGAFF. The CDR3 region has the DNA TGTGCCAGCAGCTTAGAGGAAGGGGCTGGTGCTTTCTTT.

This clone was observed a few times. The chain links TRBV27 to TRBJ2-7; D unresolved. CDR1 and CDR2 (germline): MNHEY, SMNVEV (reference sequence). V lost 3 bases to trimming and J lost 3 bases, with 6 bases between them. The CDR3 consists of 12 residues. In DNA form, the CDR3 reads TGTGCCAGCAGTTTGAACCGCTACGAGCAGTACTTC. As protein: CASSLNRYEQYF.

V and J are TRBV30 and TRBJ1-1; D is uncertain. The CDR3 covers 13 residues. V lost 4 bases, J lost 1 base, and 10 bases lay in between. Germline V gene lookup returns CDR1 GTSNPN and CDR2 SVGIG (reference sequence). CDR3: CAWTRTGNTEAFF. CDR3 coding DNA: TGTGCCTGGACTCGGACGGGGAACACTGAAGCTTTCTTT. Full variable domain (outside the CDR3, taken from reference TRBV30 and TRBJ1-1): SQTIHQWPATLVQPVGSPLSLECTVEGTSNPNLYWYRQAAGRGLQLLFYSVGIGQISSEVPQNLSASRPQDRQFILSSKKLLLSDSGFYLCAWTRTGNTEAFFGQGTRLTVV.

The J gene is TRBJ2-1, the V gene TRBV30; D not certain. The CDR3 covers 14 residues. Germline CDR1 GTSNPN, CDR2 SVGIG (reference sequence). Trimming cost V 5 bases and J 0 bases, with 11 bases left between them. The CDR3 coding sequence is TGTGCCTGGGTGTATGTGGGCTCCTACAATGAGCAGTTCTTC. Translated, it gives CAWVYVGSYNEQFF.

The CDR3 nucleotides are TGTGCCAGTAGTATGTCCCCGACACCGCGAGGAGACTATGGCTACACCTTC. Translation gives CASSMSPTPRGDYGYTF. This chain connects TRBV19 to TRBJ1-2; D unresolved. In germline, CDR1 is LNHDA, CDR2 SQIVND (reference sequence). CDR3 length equals 17 residues. V lost 3 bases to trimming and J lost 3 bases, with 20 bases between them.

The rearrangement joins TRBV29-1 to TRBJ1-4, with no clear D. This CDR3 has 12 residues. CDR1 SQVTM and CDR2 ANQGSEA come from the germline V gene. V lost 4 bases to trimming and J lost 8 bases, with 11 bases between them. The CDR3 spells CSVGGDGEKLFF. The DNA of the CDR3 is TGCAGCGTTGGGGGAGATGGGGAAAAACTGTTTTTT.

The rearrangement joins TRBV2 to TRBJ2-1; 9 bases are a match to TRBD1. The CDR3 loop spans 16 amino acids. Germline assignment: CDR1 SNHLY and CDR2 FYNNEI. With V trimmed by 3 bases and J by 6 bases, 9 bases remained unmatched. Written as DNA, the CDR3 is TGTGCCAGCAGTGACTATCCCGGGACAGGGATCAATGAGCAGTTCTTC. Amino acids: CASSDYPGTGINEQFF.

The rearrangement uses TRBV5-6 and TRBJ2-7; 7 nucleotides line up with TRBD1. This CDR3 contains 15 residues. Per germline, CDR1 SGHDT and CDR2 YYEEEE. V was pared by 3 bases and J by 0 bases, with 6 bases of the junction left unmatched. The CDR3 nucleotides read TGTGCCAGCAGCTGGCCAGACAGGGACTCCTACGAGCAGTACTTC. Amino acid sequence: CASSWPDRDSYEQYF.

The chain has TRBV9 and TRBJ1-1; D may be TRBD1 (6 bases). CDR1 SGDLS and CDR2 YYNGEE come from the germline V gene. The CDR3 has 15 amino acids. V lost 4 bases and J lost 5, with 18 bases in between. This CDR3 is CASSPTQGFGTEAFF. In DNA form, the CDR3 reads TGTGCCAGCAGCCCCACCCAGGGGTTCGGGACTGAAGCTTTCTTT.

CDR3 bases: TGTGCCAGCAGTGAATTTGACGGATCTAACTATGGCTACACCTTC. Protein: CASSEFDGSNYGYTF. The chain has TRBV5-4 and TRBJ1-2; D is ambiguous. The CDR3 runs to 15 residues. Trimming pared 5 bases from V and 0 bases from J, leaving 14 bases between. The V gene's germline CDR1 is SGHNT and CDR2 YYREEE (reference sequence).

The chain has TRBV13 and TRBJ2-1, with D possibly called TRBD1 or TRBD2 (5 bases each). Per the germline V gene, CDR1 is PRHDT and CDR2 is FYEKMQ (reference sequence). The CDR3 is 17 amino acids. V lost 5 bases and J 8 bases, leaving 25 bases between the germline ends. The CDR3 spells CASSLGTRPPKDYEQFF. In DNA form, the CDR3 reads TGTGCCAGCAGCCTCGGGACGCGTCCCCCCAAAGATTATGAGCAGTTCTTC.